One and the same sample provided the 5 T cell receptor beta chains below, sequenced in a study of cytomegalovirus exposure and HLA in healthy donors. Some clones are missing from TCRdb's copy, which holds only in-frame ones; the method was immunoSEQ multiplex PCR. The data contain 60,000 to 80,000 clones, about 85% of them singletons. Sequencing was done on a sample of PBMCs. These receptors were obtained from a man younger than 45 in good health and CMV-seronegative.

The chain recombines TRBV10-3 with TRBJ1-2; 7 bases line up with TRBD1. The CDR3 totals 14 residues. With V trimmed by 6 bases and J by 4 bases, 8 bases remained unmatched. CDR1 ENHRY and CDR2 SYGVKD come from the germline V gene. CDR3 region: CAISPTTGTYGYTF. In DNA, the CDR3 is TGTGCCATCAGCCCTACGACAGGGACCTATGGCTACACCTTC.

The J gene is TRBJ1-1, the V gene TRBV5-1; 9 positions agree with TRBD1. V gave up 5 bases and J gave up 7 bases; unmatched junction bases: 9. This CDR3 is 14 amino acids long. CDR1 is SGHRS and CDR2 is YFSETQ in the germline V gene. CDR3 residues: CASSFRGQGDEAFF. The CDR3 bases are TGCGCCAGCAGTTTTCGGGGACAGGGAGATGAAGCTTTCTTT.

The J gene is TRBJ1-5, the V gene TRBV7-9; D is uncertain. V lost 3 bases, J lost 12 bases, and 12 bases lay in between. Germline CDR1 reads SEHNR; CDR2 reads FQNEAQ (reference sequence). This CDR3 is built from 12 residues. As DNA, the CDR3 is TGTGCCAGCAGCTTCGGTACTCGCGGCCAGCATTTT. This translates into CASSFGTRGQHF.

V is TRBV4-3 and J is TRBJ1-1; D is perhaps TRBD1 (6 bases). This CDR3 is 15 amino acids long. The germline V gene encodes CDR1 LGHNA and CDR2 YSLEER. V lost 0 bases and J 0 bases, leaving 8 bases between the germline ends. The CDR3 is CASSQEQGMNTEAFF. The CDR3 DNA reads as TGCGCCAGCAGCCAAGAACAGGGAATGAACACTGAAGCTTTCTTT.

The CDR3 is CASTSPQVSDTEAFF. The DNA of the CDR3 is TGTGCCAGCACCTCCCCCCAGGTTAGTGACACTGAAGCTTTCTTT. V usage is TRBV7-9 and J usage is TRBJ1-1; the D is unclear. The CDR3 has 15 residues. CDR1 and CDR2 from the germline V gene are SEHNR and FQNEAQ (reference sequence). The V end was cut by 7 bases, the J end by 3 bases, with 18 bases between.